A single TCR beta chain is shown here with its context. With 2 bases removed from V and 3 bases from J, the gap between germline ends came to 13 bases. CDR1 and CDR2 (germline): SGHRS, YFSETQ. There are 15 residues in the CDR3. This sample is drawn from a study of shared clonotypes between healthy human individuals. The table came from immunoSEQ multiplex PCR; TCRdb's copy has only in-frame clones and leaves some out. This table holds approximately 530,000 clones, roughly 95% found once. Sequenced: naive CD4+ T cells sorted from blood. Subset here: CD45RA+ positively selected. This clonotype was obtained from a woman younger than 45 in good health. This chain uses TRBV5-1 with TRBJ2-3; tentatively, D is TRBD2 (5 bases). CDR3 region: CASSLAASRTDTQYF. CDR3 DNA: TGCGCCAGCAGCTTAGCGGCATCCCGGACAGATACGCAGTATTTT.